This T cell receptor beta chain appears in the sequencing data of a study of blood T cell repertoires in COVID-19. For the study at large: The United States, Italy and Spain supplied acute and convalescent COVID-19 samples.

TCRdb's table, derived via immunoSEQ multiplex PCR, lists solely in-frame clones and lacks some. The table includes about 110,000 clones, about 85% detected once. This clone was recorded once. Germline V gene data show CDR1 as SGHDT and CDR2 as YYEEEE. V was trimmed by 8 bases and J by 2 bases, leaving 17 bases between them. The CDR3 extends over 15 amino acids. The chain links TRBV5-6 to TRBJ1-5; D possibly corresponds to TRBD1 (6 bases). Sample: peripheral blood. The receptor was derived from a man between 50 and 59 years old with acute or convalescent COVID-19. The CDR3 sequence is CASGRRGEGNQPQHF. Here the CDR3 DNA reads TGTGCCAGTGGACGCAGGGGAGAAGGCAATCAGCCCCAGCATTTT.